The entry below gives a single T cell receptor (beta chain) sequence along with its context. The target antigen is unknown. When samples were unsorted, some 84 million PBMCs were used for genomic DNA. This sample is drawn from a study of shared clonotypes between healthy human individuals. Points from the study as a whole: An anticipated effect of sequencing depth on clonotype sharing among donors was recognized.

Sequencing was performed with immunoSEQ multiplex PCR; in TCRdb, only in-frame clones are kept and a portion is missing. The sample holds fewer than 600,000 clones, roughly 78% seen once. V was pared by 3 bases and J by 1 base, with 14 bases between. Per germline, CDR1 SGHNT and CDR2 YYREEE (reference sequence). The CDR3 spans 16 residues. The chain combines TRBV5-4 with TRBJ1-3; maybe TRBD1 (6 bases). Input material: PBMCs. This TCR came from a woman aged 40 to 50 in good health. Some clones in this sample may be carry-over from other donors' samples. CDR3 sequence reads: CASSYSGQRSGNTIYF. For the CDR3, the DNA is TGTGCCAGCAGCTATTCCGGACAGCGGTCTGGAAACACCATATATTTT.